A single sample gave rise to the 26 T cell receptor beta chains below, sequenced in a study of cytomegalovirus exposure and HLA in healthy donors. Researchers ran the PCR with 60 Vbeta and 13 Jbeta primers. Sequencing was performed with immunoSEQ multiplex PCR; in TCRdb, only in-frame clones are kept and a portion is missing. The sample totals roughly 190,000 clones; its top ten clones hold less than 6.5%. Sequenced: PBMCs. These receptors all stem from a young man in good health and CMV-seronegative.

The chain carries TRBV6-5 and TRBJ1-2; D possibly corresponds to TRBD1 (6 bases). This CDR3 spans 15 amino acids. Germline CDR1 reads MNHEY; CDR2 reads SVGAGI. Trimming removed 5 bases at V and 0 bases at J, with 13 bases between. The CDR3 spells CASSRGGATNYGYTF. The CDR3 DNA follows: TGTGCCAGCAGTAGGGGGGGCGCGACTAACTATGGCTACACCTTC.

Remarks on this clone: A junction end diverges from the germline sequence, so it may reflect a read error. The CDR3 region is CARRRQGAPNYGYTF. As DNA, the CDR3 is TGTGCCCGCAGGAGACAGGGGGCGCCCAACTATGGCTACACCTTC. The chain combines TRBV2 with TRBJ1-2; 10 positions agree with TRBD1. The CDR3 is 15 residues long. CDR1 and CDR2 (germline): SNHLY, FYNNEI.

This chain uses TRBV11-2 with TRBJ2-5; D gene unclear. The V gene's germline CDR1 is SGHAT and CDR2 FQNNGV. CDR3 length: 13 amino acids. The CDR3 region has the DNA TGTGCTTCTGTTCCACTCAACCAAGAGACCCAGTACTTC. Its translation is CASVPLNQETQYF.

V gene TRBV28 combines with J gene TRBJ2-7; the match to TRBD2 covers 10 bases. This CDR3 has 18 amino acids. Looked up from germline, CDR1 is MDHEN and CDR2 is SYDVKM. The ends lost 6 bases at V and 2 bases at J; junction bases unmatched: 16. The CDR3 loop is CASSLEGLAGALPYEQYF. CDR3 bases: TGTGCCAGCAGCCTCGAGGGGCTAGCGGGAGCACTACCCTACGAGCAGTACTTC.

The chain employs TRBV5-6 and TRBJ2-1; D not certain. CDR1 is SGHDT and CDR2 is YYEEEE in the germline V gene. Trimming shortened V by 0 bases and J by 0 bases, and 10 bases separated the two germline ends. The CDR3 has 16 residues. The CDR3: CASSLEQVSSYNEQFF. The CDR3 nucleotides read TGTGCCAGCAGCTTGGAGCAGGTTAGCTCCTACAATGAGCAGTTCTTC.

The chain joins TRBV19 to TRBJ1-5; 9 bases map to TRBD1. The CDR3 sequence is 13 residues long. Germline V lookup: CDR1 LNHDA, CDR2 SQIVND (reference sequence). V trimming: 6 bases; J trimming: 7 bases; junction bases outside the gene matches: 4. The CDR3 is CASRRQGGQPQHF. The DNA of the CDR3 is TGTGCCAGTAGACGACAGGGGGGCCAGCCCCAGCATTTT.

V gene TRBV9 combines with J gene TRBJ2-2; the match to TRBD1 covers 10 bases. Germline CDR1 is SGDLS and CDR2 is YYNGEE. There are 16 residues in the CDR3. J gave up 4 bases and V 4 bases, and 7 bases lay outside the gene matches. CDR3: CASSPRTGGITGELFF. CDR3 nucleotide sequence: TGTGCCAGCAGCCCCCGGACAGGGGGAATCACCGGGGAGCTGTTTTTT.

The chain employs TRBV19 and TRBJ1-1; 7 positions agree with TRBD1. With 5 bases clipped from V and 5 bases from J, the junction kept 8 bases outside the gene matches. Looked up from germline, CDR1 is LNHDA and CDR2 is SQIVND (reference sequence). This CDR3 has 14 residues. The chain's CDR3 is CASSLGTAGTEAFF. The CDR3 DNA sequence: TGTGCCAGTAGTTTAGGGACAGCCGGGACTGAAGCTTTCTTT.

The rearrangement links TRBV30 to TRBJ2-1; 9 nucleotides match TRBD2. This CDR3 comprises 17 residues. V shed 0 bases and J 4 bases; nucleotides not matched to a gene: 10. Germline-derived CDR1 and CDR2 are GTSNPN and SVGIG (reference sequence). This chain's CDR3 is CAWSVLAGTLLYNEQFF. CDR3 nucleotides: TGTGCCTGGAGTGTCCTAGCGGGAACCCTCCTTTACAATGAGCAGTTCTTC.

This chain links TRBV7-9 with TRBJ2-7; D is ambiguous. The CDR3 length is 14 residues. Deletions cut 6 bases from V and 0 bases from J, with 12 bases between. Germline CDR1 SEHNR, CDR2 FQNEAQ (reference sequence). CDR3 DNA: TGTGCCAGCAGTGTGACTTCCGACTCCTACGAGCAGTACTTC. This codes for CASSVTSDSYEQYF.

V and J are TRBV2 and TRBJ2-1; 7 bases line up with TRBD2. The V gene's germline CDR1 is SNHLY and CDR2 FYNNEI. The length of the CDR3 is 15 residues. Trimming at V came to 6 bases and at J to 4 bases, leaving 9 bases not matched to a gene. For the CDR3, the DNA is TGTGCCAGCAGCCCAGCCCAGCGGGATTACAATGAGCAGTTCTTC. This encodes CASSPAQRDYNEQFF. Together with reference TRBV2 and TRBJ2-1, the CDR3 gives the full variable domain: EPEVTQTPSHQVTQMGQEVILRCVPISNHLYFYWYRQILGQKVEFLVSFYNNEISEKSEIFDDQFSVERPDGSNFTLKIRSTKLEDSAMYFCASSPAQRDYNEQFFGPGTRLTVL.

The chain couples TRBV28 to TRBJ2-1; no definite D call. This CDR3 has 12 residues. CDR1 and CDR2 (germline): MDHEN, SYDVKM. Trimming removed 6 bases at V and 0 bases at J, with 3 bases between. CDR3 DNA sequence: TGTGCCAGCAGGAGCTCCTACAATGAGCAGTTCTTC. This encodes CASRSSYNEQFF.

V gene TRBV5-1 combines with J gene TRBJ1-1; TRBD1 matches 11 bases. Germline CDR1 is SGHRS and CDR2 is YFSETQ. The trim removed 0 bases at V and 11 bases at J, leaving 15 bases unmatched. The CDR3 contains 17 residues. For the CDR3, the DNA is TGCGCCAGCAGCTTGGGTTCCCTCGGGACAGGGGGTTCGGGGGCTTTCTTT. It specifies CASSLGSLGTGGSGAFF.

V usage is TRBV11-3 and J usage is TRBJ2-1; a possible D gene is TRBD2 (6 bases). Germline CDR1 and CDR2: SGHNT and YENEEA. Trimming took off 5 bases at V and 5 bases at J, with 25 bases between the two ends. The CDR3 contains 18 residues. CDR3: CASSRTPGMGTLDNEQFF. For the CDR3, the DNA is TGTGCCAGCAGCCGAACCCCCGGGATGGGGACTCTGGACAATGAGCAGTTCTTC.

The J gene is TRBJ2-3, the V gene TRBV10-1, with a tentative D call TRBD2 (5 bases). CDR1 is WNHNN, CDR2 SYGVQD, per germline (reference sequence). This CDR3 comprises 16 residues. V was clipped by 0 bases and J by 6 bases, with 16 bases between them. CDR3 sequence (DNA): TGCGCCAGCAGTGAGTCAAAAGCGGCAGAAGCGGATACGCAGTATTTT. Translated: CASSESKAAEADTQYF.

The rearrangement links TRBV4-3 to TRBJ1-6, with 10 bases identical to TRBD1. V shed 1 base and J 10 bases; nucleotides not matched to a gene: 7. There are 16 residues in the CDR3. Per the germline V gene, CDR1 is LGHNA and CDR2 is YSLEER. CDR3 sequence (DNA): TGCGCCAGCAGCCAAGGGTGGGGGACAGGGGTGTCACCCCTCCACTTT. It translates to CASSQGWGTGVSPLHF.

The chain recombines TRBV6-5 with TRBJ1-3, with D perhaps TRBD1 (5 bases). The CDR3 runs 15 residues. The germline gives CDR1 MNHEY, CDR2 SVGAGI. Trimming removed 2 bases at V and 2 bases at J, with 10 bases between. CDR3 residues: CASSYQGKAGNTIYF. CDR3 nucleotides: TGTGCCAGCAGTTACCAGGGTAAAGCTGGAAACACCATATATTTT.

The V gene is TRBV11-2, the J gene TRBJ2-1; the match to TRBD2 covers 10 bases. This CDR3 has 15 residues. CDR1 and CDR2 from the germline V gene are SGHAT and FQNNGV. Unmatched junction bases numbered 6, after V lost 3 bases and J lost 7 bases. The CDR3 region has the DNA TGTGCCAGCAGCTTTACACTAGCGGGGCGAAATGAGCAGTTCTTC. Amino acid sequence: CASSFTLAGRNEQFF.

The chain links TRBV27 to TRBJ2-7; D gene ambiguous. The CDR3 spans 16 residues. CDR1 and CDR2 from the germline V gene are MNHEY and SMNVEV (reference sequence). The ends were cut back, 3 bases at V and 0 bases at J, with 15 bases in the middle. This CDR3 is CASSLVHARSSYEQYF. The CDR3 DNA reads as TGTGCCAGCAGTTTGGTCCACGCAAGGAGCTCCTACGAGCAGTACTTC.

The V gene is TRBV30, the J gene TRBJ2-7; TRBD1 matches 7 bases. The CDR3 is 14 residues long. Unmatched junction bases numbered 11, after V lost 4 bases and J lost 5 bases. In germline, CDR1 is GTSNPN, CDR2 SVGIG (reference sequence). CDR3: CAWTTEYRGHEQYF. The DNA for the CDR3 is TGTGCCTGGACCACCGAGTACAGGGGTCACGAGCAGTACTTC.

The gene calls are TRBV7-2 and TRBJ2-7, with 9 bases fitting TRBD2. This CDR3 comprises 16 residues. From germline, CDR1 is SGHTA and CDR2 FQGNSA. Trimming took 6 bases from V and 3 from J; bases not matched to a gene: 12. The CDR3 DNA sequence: TGTGCCAGCAGTCCCTATGCGGGAGGGCCAAACTACGAGCAGTACTTC. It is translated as CASSPYAGGPNYEQYF.

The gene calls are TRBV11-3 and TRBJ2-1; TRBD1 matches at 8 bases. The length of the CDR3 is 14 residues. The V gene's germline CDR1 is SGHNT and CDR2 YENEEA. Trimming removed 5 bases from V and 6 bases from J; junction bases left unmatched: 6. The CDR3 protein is CASSGQGVGNEQFF. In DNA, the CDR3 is TGTGCCAGCAGCGGACAGGGAGTAGGCAATGAGCAGTTCTTC.

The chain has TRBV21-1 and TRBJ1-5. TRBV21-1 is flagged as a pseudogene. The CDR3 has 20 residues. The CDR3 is CASSPNHGLLETPINQPQHF. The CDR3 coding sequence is TGTGCCAGCAGTCCCAACCACGGACTTCTGGAGACACCTATAAATCAGCCCCAGCATTTT.

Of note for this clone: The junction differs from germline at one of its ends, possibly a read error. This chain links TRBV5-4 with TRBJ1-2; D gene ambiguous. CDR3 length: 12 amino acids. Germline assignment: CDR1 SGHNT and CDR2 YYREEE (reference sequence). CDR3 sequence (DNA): TGTGCCAGCAGCTTGGCGGGCCGGGTAGCGGCCTTC. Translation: CASSLAGRVAAF.

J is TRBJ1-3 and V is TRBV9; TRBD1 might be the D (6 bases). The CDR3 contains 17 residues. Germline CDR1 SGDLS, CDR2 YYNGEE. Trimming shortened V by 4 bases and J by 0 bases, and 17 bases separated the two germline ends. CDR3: CASSPKDSRVSGNTIYF. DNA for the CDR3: TGTGCCAGCAGCCCCAAGGACAGCCGGGTCTCTGGAAACACCATATATTTT.

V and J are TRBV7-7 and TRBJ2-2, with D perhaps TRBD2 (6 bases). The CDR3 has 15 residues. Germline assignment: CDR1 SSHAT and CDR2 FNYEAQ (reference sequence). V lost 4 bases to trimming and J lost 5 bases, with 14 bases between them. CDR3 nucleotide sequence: TGTGCCAGCAGCTACGTAGGGACTGGGACCGGGGAGCTGTTTTTT. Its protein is CASSYVGTGTGELFF.